Below are 31 T cell receptor beta chains sequenced from a single sample in a study of blood T cell repertoires in COVID-19. Using immunoSEQ multiplex PCR, the repertoire was profiled, and TCRdb retains in-frame clones only, with some absent. Found here are approximately 76,000 clones, roughly 89% of them singletons; the top ten hold 7% to 9.5%. The sequenced sample was peripheral blood. These receptors all stem from a human donor in a cohort sampled during active COVID-19.

The gene calls are TRBV6-6 and TRBJ1-2, with D tentatively TRBD1 (5 bases). Deletions cut 6 bases from V and 0 bases from J, with 8 bases between. Germline CDR1 and CDR2: MNHNY and SVGAGI (reference sequence). CDR3 length: 13 amino acids. CDR3 DNA: TGTGCCAGCAGCACGACAGCTAACTATGGCTACACCTTC. This translates into CASSTTANYGYTF.

The chain couples TRBV10-1 to TRBJ1-6, with 7 bases identical to TRBD1. Per germline, CDR1 WNHNN and CDR2 SYGVQD (reference sequence). This CDR3 is built from 16 residues. V lost 6 bases and J lost 2; bases outside the gene matches: 7. The chain's CDR3 is CASRIDREAYNSPLHF. Written as DNA, the CDR3 is TGCGCCAGCAGGATTGACAGGGAAGCCTATAATTCACCCCTCCACTTT.

This clone showed up just a few times. The chain has TRBV11-2 and TRBJ1-3; D is possibly TRBD1 (6 bases). The V gene's germline CDR1 is SGHAT and CDR2 FQNNGV. V was cut by 2 bases and J by 0 bases, with 17 bases left in between. CDR3 length equals 18 residues. Here the CDR3 reads CASSLSTAGANSGNTIYF. The CDR3 DNA follows: TGTGCCAGCAGCTTATCCACGGCAGGGGCTAACTCTGGAAACACCATATATTTT.

J is TRBJ1-2 and V is TRBV5-1, with D unclear. Germline-derived CDR1 and CDR2 are SGHRS and YFSETQ. V shed 3 bases and J shed 3 bases, with 15 bases lying between them. This CDR3 spans 15 amino acids. CDR3 sequence: CASSSPREGYYGYTF. DNA of the CDR3: TGCGCCAGCAGCTCGCCTCGGGAGGGTTACTATGGCTACACCTTC.

This chain links TRBV7-2 with TRBJ2-5; 10 nucleotides line up with TRBD2. Losses at the gene ends were 0 bases for V and 2 bases for J; bases not matched to a gene: 3. The CDR3 runs to 16 residues. Looked up from germline, CDR1 is SGHTA and CDR2 is FQGNSA. CDR3 DNA: TGTGCCAGCAGCTTAGCGAGTAGCGGGGGGCAAGAGACCCAGTACTTC. It encodes CASSLASSGGQETQYF.

This chain connects TRBV9 to TRBJ1-3, with 7 bases aligning to TRBD1. The CDR3 covers 18 residues. With V trimmed by 0 bases and J by 4 bases, 13 bases remained unmatched. The germline V gene encodes CDR1 SGDLS and CDR2 YYNGEE. The CDR3 region has the DNA TGTGCCAGCAGCGTAGCTACGGGGTCAGGGGGTTCAGGAAACACCATATATTTT. It specifies CASSVATGSGGSGNTIYF.

The chain couples TRBV12-3 or TRBV12-4 to TRBJ2-7; possible D gene TRBD1, 5 bases. The CDR3 sequence is 13 residues long. Trimming took 0 bases from V and 6 from J, leaving 9 bases between them. DNA of the CDR3: TGTGCCAGCAGTTTAGCTGCCAGGGCCGAGCAGTACTTC. It specifies CASSLAARAEQYF.

This chain uses TRBV30 with TRBJ1-1, with TRBD1 as a possible D gene (5 bases). Germline CDR1 and CDR2: GTSNPN and SVGIG (reference sequence). This CDR3 is built from 13 residues. V lost 5 bases and J lost 2, with 12 bases in between. The CDR3 DNA reads TGTGCCTGGGGACAACAGCCCAACACTGAAGCTTTCTTT. It specifies CAWGQQPNTEAFF.

Here the CDR3 reads CASSLVQGMNTEAFF. CDR3 coding DNA: TGTGCCAGCAGCTTAGTGCAGGGGATGAACACTGAAGCTTTCTTT. The chain uses TRBV7-2 and TRBJ1-1; weak D call: TRBD1 (6 bases). Germline-derived CDR1 and CDR2 are SGHTA and FQGNSA. The CDR3 is 15 residues long. V lost 1 base and J lost 0, with 9 bases in between.

The chain carries TRBV27 and TRBJ2-7; TRBD2 matches 11 bases. This CDR3 region has 14 residues. The ends lost 6 bases at V and 3 bases at J; junction bases unmatched: 4. From germline, CDR1 is MNHEY and CDR2 SMNVEV (reference sequence). CDR3 amino acids: CASSSSGGIYEQYF. For the CDR3, the DNA is TGTGCCAGCAGCTCTAGCGGGGGGATCTACGAGCAGTACTTC.

This clone occurred once. The V call is TRBV30, the J call TRBJ1-2; D might be TRBD1 (6 bases). V was pared by 7 bases and J by 3 bases, with 15 bases between. The CDR3 runs 13 residues. Germline CDR1 and CDR2: GTSNPN and SVGIG (reference sequence). The CDR3 region is CALRGKGDYGYTF. Here the CDR3 DNA reads TGTGCCTTACGTGGCAAGGGGGACTATGGCTACACCTTC.

The chain carries TRBV25-1 and TRBJ2-7; tentatively, D is TRBD2 (6 bases). This CDR3 contains 14 residues. Germline loops: CDR1 MGHDK, CDR2 SYGVNS. Between the trimmed V and J ends, which lost 5 bases and 4 bases, there was a span of 15 bases. As DNA, the CDR3 is TGTGCCAGCAGTATCACCGGGGGATCTTACGAGCAGTACTTC. It encodes CASSITGGSYEQYF.

The chain has TRBV11-2 and TRBJ2-5, with D possibly matching TRBD2 (6 bases). V lost 1 base and J lost 2, with 11 bases in between. Germline CDR1 reads SGHAT; CDR2 reads FQNNGV. The CDR3 contains 15 residues. CDR3 coding DNA: TGTGCCAGCAGCTTAGCCGGGAGCCAACAAGAGACCCAGTACTTC. This gives the protein CASSLAGSQQETQYF.

The chain employs TRBV11-1 and TRBJ1-4, with 7 bases aligning to TRBD1. The J segment lost 2 bases and the V segment lost 3 bases, leaving 0 bases of the junction unmatched. This CDR3 region has 14 residues. Germline CDR1 and CDR2: SGHAT and FQDESV (reference sequence). The CDR3 DNA reads TGTGCCAGCAGCTTGACAGGGACTAATGAAAAACTGTTTTTT. Amino acid sequence: CASSLTGTNEKLFF. Drawing the rest from reference TRBV11-1 and TRBJ1-4, the complete variable domain is EAEVAQSPRYKITEKSQAVAFWCDPISGHATLYWYRQILGQGPELLVQFQDESVVDDSQLPKDRFSAERLKGVDSTLKIQPAELGDSAMYLCASSLTGTNEKLFFGSGTQLSVL.

The gene calls are TRBV27 and TRBJ1-3, with D tentatively TRBD1 (6 bases). The CDR3 has 18 amino acids. From germline, CDR1 is MNHEY and CDR2 SMNVEV (reference sequence). Trimming left V 5 bases short and J 0 bases short, with 20 bases between. The CDR3 region has the DNA TGTGCCAGCAGTGGACCCCCCACGGACAGCCTCTCTGGAAACACCATATATTTT. Residues: CASSGPPTDSLSGNTIYF.

Remarks on this clone: Relative to the germline gene, one junction end is altered; a read error may explain this. The chain combines TRBV9 with TRBJ1-1; D is possibly TRBD1 (5 bases). The CDR3 runs to 14 residues. Germline V gene sequence: CDR1 SGDLS, CDR2 YYNGEE. In DNA form, the CDR3 reads TGTGCCAGCAGCGTAGGGGGAGGGGATCCGGGACTTCTCTTT. Its protein is CASSVGGGDPGLLF.

The rearrangement uses TRBV3-1 (or the pseudogene TRBV3-2) and TRBJ1-1; no reliable D call. V was shortened by 0 bases and J by 0 bases, with 8 bases between the two germline ends. Germline CDR1 is LGHDT and CDR2 is YNNKEL (reference sequence). The CDR3 runs 15 residues. The CDR3 nucleotides read TGTGCCAGCAGCCAAGATCCCCAATTGAACACTGAAGCTTTCTTT. Amino acids: CASSQDPQLNTEAFF.

This sequence joins TRBV19 and TRBJ2-7; 7 bases are a match to TRBD2. Germline V gene data show CDR1 as LNHDA and CDR2 as SQIVND (reference sequence). V was pared by 5 bases and J by 7 bases, with 8 bases of the junction left unmatched. The CDR3 contains 13 residues. In DNA form, the CDR3 reads TGTGCCAGTAGTCCCACCCCGGGAGGAGAGCAGTACTTC. It codes for CASSPTPGGEQYF. Full variable domain (outside the CDR3, taken from reference TRBV19 and TRBJ2-7): DGGITQSPKYLFRKEGQNVTLSCEQNLNHDAMYWYRQDPGQGLRLIYYSQIVNDFQKGDIAEGYSVSREKKESFPLTVTSAQKNPTAFYLCASSPTPGGEQYFGPGTRLTVT.

The chain joins TRBV6-2 or TRBV6-3 to TRBJ1-1, with a possible D match to TRBD1 (5 bases). The CDR3 sequence is 15 residues long. V gave up 0 bases and J gave up 1 base, with 9 bases separating them. The germline V gene encodes CDR1 MNHEY and CDR2 SVGEGT. The CDR3 region has the DNA TGTGCCAGCAGTTACTCGTCCGGACAGAACACTGAAGCTTTCTTT. Protein: CASSYSSGQNTEAFF.

This clone has only one observation. V and J are TRBV29-1 and TRBJ2-1; tentative D call: TRBD2 (5 bases). This CDR3 has 10 residues. Per germline, CDR1 SQVTM and CDR2 ANQGSEA. Trimming took 7 bases from V and 9 from J, leaving 10 bases between them. CDR3 in amino acids: CSAHGGEQFF. Here the CDR3 DNA reads TGCAGCGCCCATGGAGGTGAGCAGTTCTTC.

The chain couples TRBV28 to TRBJ1-5, with a possible D match to TRBD1 (5 bases). With 7 bases removed from V and 2 bases from J, the gap between germline ends came to 12 bases. The CDR3 sequence is 14 residues long. Germline CDR1 is MDHEN and CDR2 is SYDVKM. CDR3 amino acids: CASTNPGGNQPQHF. In nucleotides, the CDR3 is TGTGCCAGCACCAACCCGGGGGGCAATCAGCCCCAGCATTTT.

This sequence joins TRBV18 and TRBJ1-2; the match to TRBD1 covers 7 bases. Germline lookup yields CDR1 KGHSH and CDR2 LQKENI. The CDR3 extends over 16 amino acids. V was clipped by 1 base and J by 2 bases; unmatched bases: 7. Here the CDR3 reads CASSPLAGQRNYGYTF. The CDR3 region has the DNA TGTGCCAGCTCACCACTCGCGGGACAGAGGAACTATGGCTACACCTTC.

This clone was observed once. The chain has TRBV4-1 and TRBJ1-2; a possible D gene is TRBD1 (5 bases). Trimming removed 1 base from V and 7 bases from J, with 13 bases in between. The V gene's germline CDR1 is MGHRA and CDR2 YSYEKL. This CDR3 has 14 residues. Here the CDR3 reads CASSQGATVTGYTF. The CDR3 DNA sequence: TGCGCCAGCAGCCAAGGGGCGACAGTAACTGGCTACACCTTC.

This rearrangement joins TRBV27 to TRBJ2-7; 9 bases agree with TRBD1. Germline-derived CDR1 and CDR2 are MNHEY and SMNVEV (reference sequence). The trim removed 0 bases at V and 0 bases at J, leaving 18 bases unmatched. CDR3 length: 21 amino acids. CDR3 region: CASSLSIRATGGLISSYEQYF. CDR3 coding DNA: TGTGCCAGCAGTTTATCGATTCGTGCGACAGGGGGACTTATTAGCTCCTACGAGCAGTACTTC.

V is TRBV10-3 and J is TRBJ2-7; tentative D call: TRBD1 (6 bases). The CDR3 is 13 residues long. Trimming cost V 7 bases and J 6 bases, with 16 bases left between them. Germline V gene sequence: CDR1 ENHRY, CDR2 SYGVKD. The DNA for the CDR3 is TGTGCCATCACCTCTACAGGGACGGGCGAGCAGTACTTC. Its translation: CAITSTGTGEQYF.

The V gene is TRBV30, the J gene TRBJ1-1, with TRBD1 matching 7 bases. Germline trimming cut 5 bases from V and 0 bases from J; bases unmatched to any gene: 6. The CDR3 extends over 14 amino acids. Germline V CDR1 and CDR2: GTSNPN, SVGIG (reference sequence). The CDR3 region is CAWGEDRVNTEAFF. CDR3 bases: TGTGCCTGGGGGGAAGACAGGGTGAACACTGAAGCTTTCTTT.

The chain is built from TRBV6-5 and TRBJ2-7; tentative D call: TRBD2 (5 bases). The ends were cut back, 5 bases at V and 4 bases at J, with 12 bases in the middle. Per germline, CDR1 MNHEY and CDR2 SVGAGI. The CDR3 consists of 13 residues. The CDR3 loop is CASSPGSPYEQYF. DNA of the CDR3: TGTGCCAGCAGTCCGGGGTCCCCTTACGAGCAGTACTTC.

The rearrangement joins TRBV10-3 to TRBJ2-7; 7 bases agree with TRBD1. The germline gives CDR1 ENHRY, CDR2 SYGVKD. The CDR3 covers 13 residues. Trimming took 8 bases from V and 4 from J; bases not matched to a gene: 8. The CDR3 region is CAISEGAAYEQYF. The CDR3 nucleotides read TGTGCCATCTCCGAGGGGGCTGCATACGAGCAGTACTTC.

The chain joins TRBV7-9 to TRBJ1-2; 7 bases line up with TRBD1. In germline, CDR1 is SEHNR, CDR2 FQNEAQ (reference sequence). J gave up 3 bases and V 5 bases, and 3 bases lay outside the gene matches. This CDR3 spans 13 amino acids. CDR3 region: CASSQGTDYGYTF. CDR3 coding DNA: TGTGCCAGCAGCCAGGGGACAGACTATGGCTACACCTTC.

The chain joins TRBV4-1 to TRBJ1-5, with 10 bases matching TRBD1. This CDR3 region has 19 residues. Germline assignment: CDR1 MGHRA and CDR2 YSYEKL. V was pared by 0 bases and J by 0 bases, with 8 bases of the junction left unmatched. CDR3 sequence (DNA): TGCGCCAGCAGCCAAGAGGGGGGACAGGGGCCTTATAGCAATCAGCCCCAGCATTTT. It encodes CASSQEGGQGPYSNQPQHF.

This sequence joins TRBV6-7 and TRBJ2-6; TRBD1 agrees at 8 bases. TRBV6-7 is treated as an ORF (open reading frame) with a function not yet certain. This CDR3 has 18 amino acids. V dropped 0 bases and J dropped 4; count of bases not matched to a gene: 8. The CDR3 spells CASSYSTRTGNGANVLTF. The CDR3 DNA is TGTGCCAGCAGTTACTCGACCAGGACAGGGAACGGGGCCAACGTCCTGACTTTC.